These 28 T cell receptor beta chains came from one sample sequenced in a study of blood T cell repertoires in COVID-19. Sequenced by immunoSEQ multiplex PCR; TCRdb stores in-frame clones only, minus some. This sample carries fewer than 90,000 clones, over 70% of them seen once, and the ten largest clones take about 4.2%. The sequencing input was peripheral blood. The receptors were sampled from a woman aged 50 to 65 with acute or convalescent COVID-19.

The chain has TRBV12-3 or TRBV12-4 and TRBJ2-7; 7 positions agree with TRBD1. V shed 3 bases, J shed 6 bases, and the junction held 2 bases outside the gene matches. The CDR3 consists of 12 residues. CDR3 in DNA: TGTGCCAGCAGTTTGAGGGGGCTCGAGCAGTACTTC. Protein sequence: CASSLRGLEQYF.

This clone was counted only a few times. This rearrangement joins TRBV5-1 to TRBJ1-2; D is possibly TRBD1 (5 bases). V was pared by 1 base and J by 13 bases, with 17 bases between. From germline, CDR1 is SGHRS and CDR2 YFSETQ. The CDR3 has 13 amino acids. The CDR3 spells CASSLSQHQGCTF. The DNA of the CDR3 is TGCGCCAGCAGCTTGTCTCAACATCAGGGTTGCACCTTC.

The rearrangement links TRBV4-1 to TRBJ1-5, with D tentatively TRBD1 (5 bases). V lost 0 bases and J lost 4, with 10 bases in between. The length of the CDR3 is 15 residues. CDR1 and CDR2 (germline): MGHRA, YSYEKL. The CDR3: CASSQEGGENQPQHF. The CDR3 DNA reads TGCGCCAGCAGCCAAGAGGGAGGGGAAAATCAGCCCCAGCATTTT.

The CDR3 DNA reads TGTGCCAGCAGCTGGGTGGACATGAACACTGAAGCTTTCTTT. Its protein is CASSWVDMNTEAFF. The V and J genes are TRBV11-2 and TRBJ1-1, with D possibly TRBD1 on 5 matching bases. V was shortened by 4 bases and J by 0 bases, with 9 bases between the two germline ends. There are 14 residues in the CDR3. Germline-derived CDR1 and CDR2 are SGHAT and FQNNGV.

V is TRBV5-5 and J is TRBJ2-2; D call uncertain. This CDR3 is built from 15 residues. Trimming cost V 0 bases and J 0 bases, with 6 bases left between them. The germline CDR1 and CDR2 sequences are SGHKS and YYEKEE (reference sequence). The DNA for the CDR3 is TGTGCCAGCAGCTTGGTGTTAGCGAACACCGGGGAGCTGTTTTTT. Protein sequence: CASSLVLANTGELFF.

As to this clone: The same CDR3 can be traced to other DNA sequences in this sample. The rearrangement links TRBV7-2 to TRBJ1-5; D remains unclear. Trimming pared 1 base from V and 0 bases from J, leaving 10 bases between. Germline V CDR1 and CDR2: SGHTA, FQGNSA. This CDR3 contains 16 residues. In DNA form, the CDR3 reads TGTGCCAGCAGCTTAGGGACTGGAAATAGCAATCAGCCCCAGCATTTT. This gives the protein CASSLGTGNSNQPQHF.

This chain connects TRBV15 to TRBJ2-5; 9 nucleotides line up with TRBD1. J gave up 3 bases and V 3 bases, and 8 bases lay outside the gene matches. Germline V gives CDR1 LNHNV, CDR2 YYDKDF (reference sequence). This CDR3 contains 16 residues. In nucleotides, the CDR3 is TGTGCCACCAGCAGTCAAGGACAGGGGAAAAAAGAGACCCAGTACTTC. Translated, it gives CATSSQGQGKKETQYF. The full variable domain, in which reference TRBV15 and TRBJ2-5 provide the parts outside the CDR3, is DAMVIQNPRYQVTQFGKPVTLSCSQTLNHNVMYWYQQKSSQAPKLLFHYYDKDFNNEADTPDNFQSRRPNTSFCFLDIRSPGLGDTAMYLCATSSQGQGKKETQYFGPGTRLLVL.

The chain joins TRBV7-2 to TRBJ2-1; D is ambiguous. The CDR3 is made up of 13 amino acids. Germline V CDR1 and CDR2: SGHTA, FQGNSA. V lost 1 base and J lost 6, with 7 bases in between. The CDR3: CASSLDTVNEQFF. CDR3 DNA: TGTGCCAGCAGCTTAGACACAGTCAATGAGCAGTTCTTC.

The chain combines TRBV5-1 with TRBJ1-3; D gene ambiguous. Germline loops: CDR1 SGHRS, CDR2 YFSETQ. V was clipped by 0 bases and J by 0 bases, with 10 bases between them. The CDR3 covers 16 residues. DNA for the CDR3: TGCGCCAGCAGCTTGGTTAGCTCAAGCTCTGGAAACACCATATATTTT. Amino acids: CASSLVSSSSGNTIYF.

The genes are TRBV12-3 or TRBV12-4 and TRBJ1-1, with 8 bases matching TRBD1. The CDR3 has 13 amino acids. V shed 7 bases and J 5 bases; nucleotides not matched to a gene: 6. Written as DNA, the CDR3 is TGTGCCAGCACAAGACAGGGGCGGACTGAAGCTTTCTTT. This encodes CASTRQGRTEAFF.

This clone was detected only once. V is TRBV4-1 and J is TRBJ1-2; 7 bases are shared with TRBD1. The CDR3 is 16 residues long. V lost 4 bases to trimming and J lost 6 bases; unmatched junction nucleotides: 14. CDR1 is MGHRA, CDR2 YSYEKL, per germline. The CDR3 nucleotides are TGCGCCAGCAGCCGGCCCCCCGGACAGGCGATGGATGGCTACACCTTC. It codes for CASSRPPGQAMDGYTF.

The V gene is TRBV2, the J gene TRBJ1-1; TRBD1 might be the D (5 bases). The V end lost 3 bases, the J end lost 7 bases, and 9 bases lay between the germline ends. The germline V gene encodes CDR1 SNHLY and CDR2 FYNNEI. CDR3 length equals 12 residues. Written as DNA, the CDR3 is TGTGCCAGCAGTGATGGGAGGGGTGAAGCTTTCTTT. Residues: CASSDGRGEAFF.

This sequence joins TRBV19 and TRBJ1-1; D is undetermined. The CDR3 runs to 13 residues. Per the germline V gene, CDR1 is LNHDA and CDR2 is SQIVND (reference sequence). Trimming removed 6 bases from V and 1 base from J, with 9 bases in between. The CDR3 DNA is TGTGCCAGTAGGGGCAACTCGAACACTGAAGCTTTCTTT. Protein: CASRGNSNTEAFF.

The rearrangement links TRBV2 to TRBJ1-3; maybe TRBD1 (6 bases). Germline lookup yields CDR1 SNHLY and CDR2 FYNNEI. The CDR3 consists of 16 residues. V was pared by 5 bases and J by 0 bases, with 14 bases between. CDR3 DNA sequence: TGTGCCAGCAGTCTGAGGGACACCGGCTCTGGAAACACCATATATTTT. As protein: CASSLRDTGSGNTIYF.

This clone was observed once. The chain links TRBV28 to TRBJ1-2; no clear D. The CDR3 has 13 residues. Deletions cut 5 bases from V and 8 bases from J, with 15 bases between. Germline-derived CDR1 and CDR2 are MDHEN and SYDVKM. CDR3 DNA: TGTGCCAGCAGTCCCGGGTTCTTTCGGGGCTACACCTTC. Protein product: CASSPGFFRGYTF.

This clone was found a few times. The gene calls are TRBV18 and TRBJ2-1; TRBD2 aligns across 9 bases. The CDR3 has 15 residues. The V segment lost 0 bases and the J segment 6 bases; nucleotides outside the gene matches: 3. In germline, CDR1 is KGHSH, CDR2 LQKENI. The CDR3 DNA is TGTGCCAGCTCACCACCGGGACTAGCCCTCAATGAGCAGTTCTTC. This gives the protein CASSPPGLALNEQFF.

CDR3 coding DNA: TGCGCCAGCAGCCAAGACAGGACTACCTACAATGAGCAGTTCTTC. Protein: CASSQDRTTYNEQFF. The chain couples TRBV4-3 to TRBJ2-1, with D perhaps matching TRBD2 (6 bases). Germline loops: CDR1 LGHNA, CDR2 YSLEER. Deletions cut 0 bases from V and 2 bases from J, with 8 bases between. The CDR3 totals 15 residues.

This chain uses TRBV9 with TRBJ1-1; 10 bases are a match to TRBD1. CDR3 length: 15 residues. With 4 bases clipped from V and 6 bases from J, the junction kept 9 bases outside the gene matches. CDR1 is SGDLS, CDR2 YYNGEE, per germline. CDR3 in DNA: TGTGCCAGCAGCTCCGAAGGGACAGGGGCGTCTGAAGCTTTCTTT. Its translation is CASSSEGTGASEAFF.

The chain links TRBV7-3 to TRBJ2-2, with 8 bases that match TRBD2. CDR3 size: 18 residues. Germline V CDR1 and CDR2: SGHTA, FQGTGA. Trimming took 3 bases from V and 2 from J; bases not matched to a gene: 11. The CDR3 bases are TGTGCCAGCAGCTTTGAGACCAGCGGGGGAGAAAACACCGGGGAGCTGTTTTTT. The encoded protein is CASSFETSGGENTGELFF.

This chain links TRBV10-3 with TRBJ1-5; D possibly corresponds to TRBD1 (6 bases). Germline-derived CDR1 and CDR2 are ENHRY and SYGVKD. The CDR3 is 13 residues long. Trimming stripped 7 bases from V and 4 bases from J, with 11 bases between. CDR3 protein: CAITFDRNQPQHF. CDR3 sequence (DNA): TGTGCCATCACCTTCGACAGGAATCAGCCCCAGCATTTT.

The chain employs TRBV5-1 and TRBJ2-3, with 13 bases matching TRBD2. The CDR3 contains 18 residues. The V gene end was trimmed by 1 base and the J gene end by 2 bases; junction bases not matched to a gene: 7. CDR1 and CDR2 (germline): SGHRS, YFSETQ. The CDR3 sequence is CASSLQGLAGIFTDTQYF. DNA for the CDR3: TGCGCCAGCAGCTTGCAGGGACTAGCGGGGATTTTCACAGATACGCAGTATTTT.

This clone was seen only a few times. The V and J genes are TRBV15 and TRBJ1-5; a possible D gene is TRBD1 (6 bases). The CDR3 is 16 amino acids. Trimming took off 4 bases at V and 0 bases at J, with 13 bases between the two ends. The germline V gene encodes CDR1 LNHNV and CDR2 YYDKDF (reference sequence). For the CDR3, the DNA is TGTGCCACCAGCAAGGACGGGACACTTAGCAATCAGCCCCAGCATTTT. Translation gives CATSKDGTLSNQPQHF.

In its sample, this clone was seen once. The chain carries TRBV3-1 (or the pseudogene TRBV3-2) and TRBJ1-2; 10 nucleotides line up with TRBD1. The V gene end was trimmed by 3 bases and the J gene end by 7 bases; junction bases not matched to a gene: 11. Germline CDR1 reads LGHDT; CDR2 reads YNNKEL (reference sequence). The CDR3 contains 16 residues. Here the CDR3 reads CASSHRPGQGLFGYTF. The CDR3 region has the DNA TGTGCCAGCAGCCATCGACCGGGACAGGGGTTGTTTGGCTACACCTTC.

J is TRBJ2-7 and V is TRBV7-8, with D possibly matching TRBD2 (5 bases). The V gene lost 6 bases and the J gene lost 2 bases, with 29 bases spanning the gap. Per the germline V gene, CDR1 is SGHVS and CDR2 is FQNEAQ. The CDR3 is 19 residues long. The CDR3 is CASSLPTGKQLGLAYEQYF. DNA of the CDR3: TGTGCCAGCAGTCTCCCAACGGGGAAACAGCTCGGATTAGCCTACGAGCAGTACTTC. Variable domain in full (rest from reference TRBV7-8 and TRBJ2-7): GAGVSQSPRYKVAKRGQDVALRCDPISGHVSLFWYQQALGQGPEFLTYFQNEAQLDKSGLPSDRFFAERPEGSVSTLKIQRTQQEDSAVYLCASSLPTGKQLGLAYEQYFGPGTRLTVT.

This chain links TRBV2 with TRBJ2-3, with TRBD1 matching 7 bases. Per germline, CDR1 SNHLY and CDR2 FYNNEI. The CDR3 runs to 14 residues. With V trimmed by 9 bases and J by 6 bases, 12 bases remained unmatched. In nucleotides, the CDR3 is TGTGCCAGTTTACCGGGACAGACCCGGGATACGCAGTATTTT. Translation gives CASLPGQTRDTQYF.

The chain carries TRBV7-8 and TRBJ1-1; D remains ambiguous. CDR3 size: 12 residues. V dropped 3 bases and J dropped 3 bases, with 5 bases sitting between them. CDR1 is SGHVS, CDR2 FQNEAQ, per germline. The CDR3: CASSFRDTEAFF. The CDR3 nucleotides read TGTGCCAGCAGCTTCCGGGACACTGAAGCTTTCTTT.

The V call is TRBV10-1, the J call TRBJ1-3, with TRBD1 matching 7 bases. This CDR3 has 15 residues. Germline CDR1 and CDR2: WNHNN and SYGVQD (reference sequence). The ends lost 8 bases at V and 0 bases at J; junction bases unmatched: 7. The CDR3, as DNA: TGCGCCAGCCGCTCCGGGACAGACTCTGGAAACACCATATATTTT. Translation gives CASRSGTDSGNTIYF.

The chain has TRBV5-8 and TRBJ2-1; 8 bases agree with TRBD2. The germline gives CDR1 SGHTS, CDR2 YDEGEE. The CDR3 loop spans 15 amino acids. V lost 1 base and J lost 4; bases outside the gene matches: 4. The chain's CDR3 is CASSLKRGPYNEQFF. The DNA for the CDR3 is TGTGCCAGCAGCTTGAAGCGGGGGCCTTACAATGAGCAGTTCTTC. Full variable domain (remainder filled in from reference TRBV5-8 and TRBJ2-1): EAGVTQSPTHLIKTRGQQATLRCSPISGHTSVYWYQQALGLGLQFLLWYDEGEERNRGNFPPRFSGRQFPNYSSELNVNALELEDSALYLCASSLKRGPYNEQFFGPGTRLTVL.